Sequencing of this T cell receptor beta chain was carried out in a study of blood T cell repertoires in COVID-19. Study at large: The study drew acute and convalescent COVID-19 samples from the United States, Italy and Spain. PBMCs, B-cell-depleted T cells, or T cells were the source of the cDNA or gDNA that made up the material.

The junction had 9 bases not matched to a gene; V was cut back by 4 bases and J by 5 bases. The CDR3 covers 18 residues. Germline V gene data show CDR1 as KGHDR and CDR2 as SFDVKD. How the authors handled the data: Quantification of nucleated cells was approximated via reference gene primer amplification. This table comes from immunoSEQ multiplex PCR, and its TCRdb copy is limited to in-frame clones, with some not included. For V, J and clone size, that table is used; D and trimming come from the DNA. The sample includes around 270,000 clones, less than 90% of them seen just once. The rearrangement uses TRBV24-1 and TRBJ2-1, with TRBD2 identical over 14 bases. The receptor was isolated from a man aged 60-69 years with acute or convalescent COVID-19. Sample: peripheral blood. The CDR3 DNA reads TGTGCCACCAGTGACTCGCCTGAGACTAGCGGGAGGGACAATGAGCAGTTCTTC. Translating gives CATSDSPETSGRDNEQFF.